This T cell receptor (beta chain) was identified during a study of CXCR3-negative and CXCR3-positive naive CD8 T cells. The study, taken as a whole, reports: In CXCR3-positive naive cells, the TRB CDR3s were more hydrophobic than in CXCR3-negative naive cells. Cryopreserved cells showed partially decreased CXCR3 expression, and most assays used fresh PBMCs. Researchers reported similar TRBV-TRBJ usage in naive CXCR3-negative and CXCR3-positive cells, though memory differed.

UMI-labeled 5' RACE yielded the TRB cDNA libraries. TCRdb re-called the 5' RACE reads and gives one entry per CDR3 protein, without DNA. The sample has some 130,000 distinct CDR3 sequences, and its top ten clones hold approximately 0.3%. To note about this clonotype: Its antigen is currently unknown.

Sequences were obtained from naive CXCR3- CD8+ T cells from blood. Subset in this sample: CD45RO-CCR7+CD27+CD95- naive CD8+ T cells lacking CXCR3 (TNR3-). The TCR originated in a human donor in good health. Some clones in this sample may be carry-over from other donors' samples.

The CDR3 sequence is CASSRGRSSYEQYF. The chain links TRBV13 to TRBJ2-7; the TRBD1 assignment by TCRdb is unverifiable without DNA. This CDR3 region has 14 residues. CDR1 is PRHDT and CDR2 is FYEKMQ in the germline V gene (reference sequence).